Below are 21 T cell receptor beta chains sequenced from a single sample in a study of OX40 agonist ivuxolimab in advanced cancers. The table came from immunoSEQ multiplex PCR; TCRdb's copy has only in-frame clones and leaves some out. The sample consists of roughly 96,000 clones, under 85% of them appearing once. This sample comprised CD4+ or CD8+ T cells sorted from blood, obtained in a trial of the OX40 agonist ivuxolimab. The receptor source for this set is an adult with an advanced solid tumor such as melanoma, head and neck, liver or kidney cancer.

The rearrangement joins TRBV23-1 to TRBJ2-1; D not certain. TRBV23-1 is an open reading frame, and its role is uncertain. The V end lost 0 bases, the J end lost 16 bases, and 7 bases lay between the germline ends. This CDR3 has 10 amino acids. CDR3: CASSQSRRFF. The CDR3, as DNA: TGCGCCAGCAGTCAATCGCGAAGATTCTTC.

CDR3 sequence reads: CASGGGYGYTF. In DNA form, the CDR3 reads TGTGCTAGTGGGGGAGGCTATGGCTACACCTTC. The chain uses TRBV12-5 and TRBJ1-2, with D unclear. Trimming took off 6 bases at V and 4 bases at J, with 6 bases between the two ends. CDR1 and CDR2 (germline): LGHNT, FRNRAP. The CDR3 runs to 11 residues.

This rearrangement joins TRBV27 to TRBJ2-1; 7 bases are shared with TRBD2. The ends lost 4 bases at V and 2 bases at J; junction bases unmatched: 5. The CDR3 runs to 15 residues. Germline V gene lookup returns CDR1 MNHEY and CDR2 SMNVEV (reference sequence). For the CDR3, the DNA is TGTGCCAGCAGTTCACTAGCGAACCCCTACAATGAGCAGTTCTTC. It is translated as CASSSLANPYNEQFF.

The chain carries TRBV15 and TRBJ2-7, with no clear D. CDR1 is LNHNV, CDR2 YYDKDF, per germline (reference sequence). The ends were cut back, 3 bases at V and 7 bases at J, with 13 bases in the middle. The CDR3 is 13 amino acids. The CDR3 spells CATSRGPQEEQYF. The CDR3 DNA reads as TGTGCCACCAGCAGGGGCCCCCAGGAGGAGCAGTACTTC.

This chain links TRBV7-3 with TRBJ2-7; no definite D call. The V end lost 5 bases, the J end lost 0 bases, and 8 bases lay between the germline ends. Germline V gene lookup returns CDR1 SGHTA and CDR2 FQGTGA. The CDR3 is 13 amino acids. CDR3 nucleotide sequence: TGTGCCAGCAGCCCCTCAGACTCCTACGAGCAGTACTTC. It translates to CASSPSDSYEQYF.

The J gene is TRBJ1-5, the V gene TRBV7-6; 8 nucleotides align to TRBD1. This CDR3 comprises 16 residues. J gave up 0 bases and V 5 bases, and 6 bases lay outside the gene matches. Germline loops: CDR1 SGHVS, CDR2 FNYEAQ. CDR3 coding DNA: TGTGCCAGCAGCGCCCGGACAGGGTTTAGCAATCAGCCCCAGCATTTT. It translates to CASSARTGFSNQPQHF.

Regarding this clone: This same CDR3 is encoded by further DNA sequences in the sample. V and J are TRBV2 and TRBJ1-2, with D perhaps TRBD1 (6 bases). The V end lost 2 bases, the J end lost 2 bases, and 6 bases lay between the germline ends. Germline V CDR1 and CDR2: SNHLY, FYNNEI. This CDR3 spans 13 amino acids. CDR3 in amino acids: CASSEQGNYGYTF. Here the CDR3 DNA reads TGTGCCAGCAGTGAACAGGGGAACTATGGCTACACCTTC.

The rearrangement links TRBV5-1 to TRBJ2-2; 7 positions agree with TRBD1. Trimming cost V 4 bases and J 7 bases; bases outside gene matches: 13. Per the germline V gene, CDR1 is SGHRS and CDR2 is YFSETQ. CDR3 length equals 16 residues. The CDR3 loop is CASSPLDRAVNGELFF. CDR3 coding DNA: TGCGCCAGCAGCCCACTCGACAGGGCCGTTAACGGGGAGCTGTTTTTT. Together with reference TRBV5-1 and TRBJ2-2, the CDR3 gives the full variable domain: KAGVTQTPRYLIKTRGQQVTLSCSPISGHRSVSWYQQTPGQGLQFLFEYFSETQRNKGNFPGRFSGRQFSNSRSEMNVSTLELGDSALYLCASSPLDRAVNGELFFGEGSRLTVL.

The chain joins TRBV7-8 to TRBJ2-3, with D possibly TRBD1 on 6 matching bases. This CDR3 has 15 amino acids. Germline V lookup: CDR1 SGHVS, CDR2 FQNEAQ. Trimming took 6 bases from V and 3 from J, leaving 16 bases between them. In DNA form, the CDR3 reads TGTGCCAGCAGGCCTGAGGGGGAGAGTACAGATACGCAGTATTTT. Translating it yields CASRPEGESTDTQYF.

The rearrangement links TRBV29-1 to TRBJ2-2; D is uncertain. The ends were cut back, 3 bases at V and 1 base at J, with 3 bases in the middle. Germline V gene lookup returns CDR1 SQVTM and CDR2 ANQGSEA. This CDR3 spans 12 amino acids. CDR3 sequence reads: CSVDVNTGELFF. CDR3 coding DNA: TGCAGCGTTGATGTGAACACCGGGGAGCTGTTTTTT.

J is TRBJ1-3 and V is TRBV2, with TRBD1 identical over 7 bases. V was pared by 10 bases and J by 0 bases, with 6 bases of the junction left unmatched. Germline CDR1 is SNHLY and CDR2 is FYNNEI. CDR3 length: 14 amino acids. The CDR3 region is CATSTGYSGNTIYF. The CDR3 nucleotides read TGTGCCACCTCGACAGGGTACTCTGGAAACACCATATATTTT.

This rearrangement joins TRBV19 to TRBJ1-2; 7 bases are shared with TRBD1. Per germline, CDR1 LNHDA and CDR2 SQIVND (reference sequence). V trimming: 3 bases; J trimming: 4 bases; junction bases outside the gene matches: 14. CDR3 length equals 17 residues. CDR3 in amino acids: CASSIRGTATPSYGYTF. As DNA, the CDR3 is TGTGCCAGTAGTATCCGTGGGACAGCAACCCCTTCCTATGGCTACACCTTC.

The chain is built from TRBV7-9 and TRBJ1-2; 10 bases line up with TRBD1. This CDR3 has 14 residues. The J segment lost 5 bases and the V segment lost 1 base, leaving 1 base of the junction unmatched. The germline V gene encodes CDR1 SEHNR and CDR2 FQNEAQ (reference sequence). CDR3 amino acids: CASSLGTGGYGYTF. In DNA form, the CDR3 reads TGTGCCAGCAGCTTAGGGACAGGGGGGTATGGCTACACCTTC.

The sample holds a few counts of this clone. CDR3 sequence (DNA): TGTGCCAGCAGCCCCGGCGGGGGAAGGGTGAGCAATCAGCCCCAGCATTTT. Its translation: CASSPGGGRVSNQPQHF. This rearrangement joins TRBV7-9 to TRBJ1-5, with a possible D match to TRBD1 (5 bases). Trimming removed 5 bases from V and 1 base from J, with 18 bases in between. The length of the CDR3 is 17 residues. The germline gives CDR1 SEHNR, CDR2 FQNEAQ (reference sequence).

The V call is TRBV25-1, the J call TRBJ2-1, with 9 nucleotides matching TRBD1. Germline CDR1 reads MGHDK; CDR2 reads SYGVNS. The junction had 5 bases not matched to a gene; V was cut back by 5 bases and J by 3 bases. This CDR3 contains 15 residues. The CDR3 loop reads CASSPGQGIYNEQFF. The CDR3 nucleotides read TGTGCCAGCAGTCCGGGACAGGGTATCTACAATGAGCAGTTCTTC.

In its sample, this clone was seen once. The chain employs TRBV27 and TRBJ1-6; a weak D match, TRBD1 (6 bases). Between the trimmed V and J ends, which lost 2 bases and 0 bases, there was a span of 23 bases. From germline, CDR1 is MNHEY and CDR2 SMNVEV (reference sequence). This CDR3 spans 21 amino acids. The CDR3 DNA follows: TGTGCCAGCAGTTTAAAAAGCTCTCAGGGGCCCGCGAGCTCCTATAATTCACCCCTCCACTTT. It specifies CASSLKSSQGPASSYNSPLHF.

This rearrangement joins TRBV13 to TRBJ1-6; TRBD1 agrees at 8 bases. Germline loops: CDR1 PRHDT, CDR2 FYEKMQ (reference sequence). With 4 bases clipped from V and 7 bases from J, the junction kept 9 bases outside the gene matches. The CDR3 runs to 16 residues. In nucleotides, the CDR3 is TGTGCCAGCAGCTCAAGGACAGGGAGCCTAAATTCACCCCTCCACTTT. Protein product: CASSSRTGSLNSPLHF.

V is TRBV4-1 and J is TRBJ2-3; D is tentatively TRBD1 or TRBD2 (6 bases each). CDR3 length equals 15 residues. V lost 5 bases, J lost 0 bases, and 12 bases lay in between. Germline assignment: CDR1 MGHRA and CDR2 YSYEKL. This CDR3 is CASSETGTSTDTQYF. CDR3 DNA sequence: TGCGCCAGCAGCGAAACAGGGACTAGCACAGATACGCAGTATTTT.

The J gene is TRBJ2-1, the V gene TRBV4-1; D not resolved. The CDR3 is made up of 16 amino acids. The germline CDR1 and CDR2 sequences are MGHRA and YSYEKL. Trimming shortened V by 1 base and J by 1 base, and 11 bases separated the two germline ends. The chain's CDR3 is CASSQVVKGSYNEQFF. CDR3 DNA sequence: TGCGCCAGCAGCCAAGTCGTCAAAGGTTCCTACAATGAGCAGTTCTTC.

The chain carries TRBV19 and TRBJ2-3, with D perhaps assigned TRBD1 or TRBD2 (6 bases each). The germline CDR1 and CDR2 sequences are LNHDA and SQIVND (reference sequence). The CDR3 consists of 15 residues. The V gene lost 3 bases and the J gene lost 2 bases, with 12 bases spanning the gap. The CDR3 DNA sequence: TGTGCCAGTAGTATTGCGGGACACTACACAGATACGCAGTATTTT. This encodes CASSIAGHYTDTQYF.

The CDR3: CASGDADRPGNTIYF. Written as DNA, the CDR3 is TGTGCTAGTGGTGATGCGGACAGGCCCGGAAACACCATATATTTT. This chain connects TRBV12-5 to TRBJ1-3; 7 bases agree with TRBD1. The V and J ends lost 5 bases and 4 bases, in that order; junction bases with no gene match: 8. The CDR3 consists of 15 residues. The germline V gene encodes CDR1 LGHNT and CDR2 FRNRAP. Drawing the rest from reference TRBV12-5 and TRBJ1-3, the complete variable domain is DARVTQTPRHKVTEMGQEVTMRCQPILGHNTVFWYRQTMMQGLELLAYFRNRAPLDDSGMPKDRFSAEMPDATLATLKIQPSEPRDSAVYFCASGDADRPGNTIYFGEGSWLTVV.